This T cell receptor (beta chain) was profiled in a study of T cell responses to AZD1222 COVID-19 vaccine. Notes on the study in general: Rises in breadth and depth of Spike-specific TCRs came after two AZD1222 doses.

CDR1 is LNHDA, CDR2 SQIVND, per germline (reference sequence). The CDR3 consists of 14 residues. V lost 7 bases to trimming and J lost 1 base; unmatched junction nucleotides: 4. Details on this clone: The antigen is undetermined.

Using immunoSEQ multiplex PCR, the repertoire was profiled, and TCRdb retains in-frame clones only, with some absent. This sample yields 200,000 to 250,000 clones, of which about 94% are seen a single time; 1.7% belongs to the top ten. Sequencing used peripheral blood, obtained 28 days after the second dose of the MenACWY control vaccine. The TCR was taken from an adult who received the MenACWY meningococcal vaccine as a control. This chain links TRBV19 with TRBJ1-2, with 9 positions matching TRBD1. This chain's CDR3 is CASTRTGDNYGYTF. The CDR3, as DNA: TGTGCCAGTACTCGGACAGGGGATAACTATGGCTACACCTTC.